This is a list of T cell receptor beta chains from one sample in a study of blood T cell repertoires in COVID-19. Assay: immunoSEQ multiplex PCR; the TCRdb copy retains only in-frame clones and omits some. This table has fewer than 250,000 clones, about 87% appearing once. Sequences were obtained from PBMCs or T cells enriched from blood (not recorded which). The receptor source for this set is a man between 45 and 60 years old who had been exposed to COVID-19. CDR3s include the opening cysteine and the closing phenylalanine or tryptophan. D genes are given only for firm matches. Size values are once, few and many counts, or a class for expanded clones, and some rows have none.

>TRBV5-8|NA|NA|TRBJ1-4
TGTGCCAGCATCCGCGGGGGCGCATCCGAAAAACTGTTTTTT
CASIRGGASEKLFF
>TRBV7-2|NA|TRBD2|TRBJ2-1
TGTGCCAGCAGCTTAGGTAGCGGGCTTTACAATGAGCAGTTCTTC
CASSLGSGLYNEQFF
>TRBV9|NA|NA|TRBJ1-6
TGTGCCAGCGGGGGAGGGGGGATTAATTCACCCCTCCACTTT
CASGGGGINSPLHF
>TRBV27|NA|NA|TRBJ1-5
TGTGCCAGCAGTCCCTCAGATCTGAGGGCCCAGCATTTT
CASSPSDLRAQHF
>TRBV21-1|NA|NA|TRBJ2-7
TGTGCCAGCAGCAAACCAGGTTGGGGCGTCGAGCAGTACTTC
CASSKPGWGVEQYF
>TRBV30|NA|TRBD2|TRBJ2-3
TGTGCCTGGAGAAGAGCGGGAGTCGCAGATACGCAGTATTTT
CAWRRAGVADTQYF
>TRBV18|NA|NA|TRBJ2-5
TGTGCCAGCTCACGGTTTACGGGGCAAGAGACCCAGTACTTC
CASSRFTGQETQYF
>TRBV28|NA|NA|TRBJ1-4
TGTGCCAGCAGTTTATTCCCGAGGGAAAAACTGTTTTTT
CASSLFPREKLFF
>TRBV6-1|NA|TRBD1|TRBJ1-6
TGTGCCAGCAGTGAAGGGACAGGGGTTAAGTCCTATAATTCACCCCTCCACTTT
CASSEGTGVKSYNSPLHF
>TRBV7-3|NA|TRBD2|TRBJ2-1
TGTGCCAGCAGCCGAACTAGCGGGGTCTCCTACAATGAGCAGTTCTTC
CASSRTSGVSYNEQFF
>TRBV6-5|NA|TRBD2|TRBJ2-1
TGTGCCAGCAGCTACCCTAGCGGGAGGGTCTACAATGAGCAGTTCTTC
CASSYPSGRVYNEQFF
>TRBV28|NA|NA|TRBJ1-5
TGTGCCAGCAGAACTCATCAGGGCTTGGGTCAGCCCCAGCATTTT
CASRTHQGLGQPQHF
>TRBV9|NA|TRBD2|TRBJ2-1
TGTGCCAGCAGCCCGGGGACTAGTAGTATCCATGAGCAGTTCTTC
CASSPGTSSIHEQFF
>TRBV25-1|NA|TRBD1|TRBJ1-2
TGTGCCAGCAGTGAATATTTCCACAGGGGGCAGGGTGGCTACACCTTC
CASSEYFHRGQGGYTF
>TRBV6-6|few|TRBD1|TRBJ2-3
TGTGCCATTGGACAGGGGCGGGGCACAGATACGCAGTATTTT
CAIGQGRGTDTQYF
>TRBV18|few|NA|TRBJ1-4
TGTGCCAGCTCACCACCGAGCCCGGGGAAGTCTGAAAAACTGTTTTTT
CASSPPSPGKSEKLFF
>TRBV5-5|NA|NA|TRBJ2-3
TGTGCCAGCAGCTTGGGAGGGGGAGCCACAGATACGCAGTATTTT
CASSLGGGATDTQYF